A selection of T cell receptor beta chains follows, all from one sample in a study of T cell responses to AZD1222 COVID-19 vaccine. The protocol was immunoSEQ multiplex PCR, while the TCRdb copy is restricted to in-frame clones and leaves out a portion. The sample lists some 200,000 clones, 85% to 90% occurring once. Sequenced here: peripheral blood, sampled 28 days after the second AZD1222 dose. The receptors come from an adult who received the AZD1222 COVID-19 vaccine. Each CDR3 is given with its conserved first and last residue. The D gene is left open where the match is weak. Only part of the rows carry a size: once, few, many, or a class if the clone is expanded.

V gene: TRBV6-5; clone size: NA; J gene: TRBJ1-5; D gene: TRBD1; CDR3 DNA: TGTGCCAGCAGGCGGACAGGCGTAGGGCATCAGCCCCAGCATTTT; CDR3 protein: CASRRTGVGHQPQHF
V gene: TRBV12-3/TRBV12-4; clone size: NA; J gene: TRBJ1-2; D gene: NA; CDR3 DNA: TGTGCCAGCAGTTTCTTCCACAACTATGGCTACACCTTC; CDR3 protein: CASSFFHNYGYTF
V gene: TRBV28; clone size: NA; J gene: TRBJ1-4; D gene: NA; CDR3 DNA: TGTGCCAGCAGTTCCCGAAGGTCGAGGCTAGGGGAAAAACTGTTTTTT; CDR3 protein: CASSSRRSRLGEKLFF
V gene: TRBV28; clone size: once; J gene: TRBJ2-7; D gene: TRBD2; CDR3 DNA: TGTGCCTCTCGACTAATAGCGGGGGGGGCCGAGCAGTACTTC; CDR3 protein: CASRLIAGGAEQYF
V gene: TRBV18; clone size: NA; J gene: TRBJ2-1; D gene: NA; CDR3 DNA: TGTGCCAGCTCACCACCCACTACTGGGGGGAATGAGCAGTTCTTC; CDR3 protein: CASSPPTTGGNEQFF
V gene: TRBV10-1; clone size: NA; J gene: TRBJ2-7; D gene: NA; CDR3 DNA: TGCGCCAGGGTCCCCTACGAGCAGTACTTC; CDR3 protein: CARVPYEQYF
V gene: TRBV5-6; clone size: NA; J gene: TRBJ2-2; D gene: NA; CDR3 DNA: TGTGCCAGCAGCTCTTGGGGGGGCTCGACCGGGGAGCTGTTTTTT; CDR3 protein: CASSSWGGSTGELFF
V gene: TRBV7-2; clone size: NA; J gene: TRBJ1-6; D gene: NA; CDR3 DNA: TGTGCCAGCAGCTTAGCGGGTCGACCGTTTGAGGCCACCCTCCACTTT; CDR3 protein: CASSLAGRPFEATLHF
V gene: TRBV19; clone size: NA; J gene: TRBJ2-7; D gene: TRBD1; CDR3 DNA: TGTGCCAGCAGGTCCGGGACAGCTTACGAGCAGTACTTC; CDR3 protein: CASRSGTAYEQYF
V gene: TRBV28; clone size: few; J gene: TRBJ1-4; D gene: TRBD1; CDR3 DNA: TGTGCCAGCAGTTCATCCGGGACAGGAGGTGAAAAACTGTTTTTT; CDR3 protein: CASSSSGTGGEKLFF
V gene: TRBV6-5; clone size: NA; J gene: TRBJ2-1; D gene: TRBD2; CDR3 DNA: TGTGCCAGCATGGAGGGAGGGCCTTCCTACAATGAGCAGTTCTTC; CDR3 protein: CASMEGGPSYNEQFF
V gene: TRBV12-3/TRBV12-4; clone size: NA; J gene: TRBJ1-1; D gene: NA; CDR3 DNA: TGTGCCAGCAAAAGACCCCTGGACACTGAAGCTTTCTTT; CDR3 protein: CASKRPLDTEAFF
V gene: TRBV28; clone size: few; J gene: TRBJ2-7; D gene: NA; CDR3 DNA: TGTGCCAGCGCCAGGGGGGCATCCTACGAGCAGTACTTC; CDR3 protein: CASARGASYEQYF
V gene: TRBV19; clone size: NA; J gene: TRBJ1-2; D gene: NA; CDR3 DNA: TGTGCCAGTAGTACCCGCGTGTCAGGCTACACCTTC; CDR3 protein: CASSTRVSGYTF
V gene: TRBV7-2; clone size: NA; J gene: TRBJ2-4; D gene: NA; CDR3 DNA: TGTGCCAGCAGCTTACGCCGTATCGGAAACATTCAGTACTTC; CDR3 protein: CASSLRRIGNIQYF
V gene: TRBV7-3; clone size: NA; J gene: TRBJ2-2; D gene: TRBD1; CDR3 DNA: TGTGCCAGCAGCCCCGGGACAGGGGGCGCGTGGACCGGGGAGCTGTTTTTT; CDR3 protein: CASSPGTGGAWTGELFF
V gene: TRBV7-9; clone size: NA; J gene: TRBJ2-3; D gene: TRBD1; CDR3 DNA: TGTGCCAGCAGCCCCCGGACAGGGGGGAGAACAGATACGCAGTATTTT; CDR3 protein: CASSPRTGGRTDTQYF
V gene: TRBV6-6; clone size: NA; J gene: TRBJ1-1; D gene: NA; CDR3 DNA: TGTGCCAGCAGTCGTCCACAAAACACTGAAGCTTTCTTT; CDR3 protein: CASSRPQNTEAFF
V gene: TRBV24-1; clone size: NA; J gene: TRBJ2-1; D gene: TRBD1; CDR3 DNA: TGTGCCACCAGTGATCCTGGGACAGGCAGGAGCTCCTACAATGAGCAGTTCTTC; CDR3 protein: CATSDPGTGRSSYNEQFF
V gene: TRBV7-2; clone size: NA; J gene: TRBJ1-1; D gene: NA; CDR3 DNA: TGTGCCAGCAGCTTAGTGACGACAGGAGGCATGAACACTGAAGCTTTCTTT; CDR3 protein: CASSLVTTGGMNTEAFF
V gene: TRBV5-1; clone size: NA; J gene: TRBJ2-1; D gene: NA; CDR3 DNA: TGCGCCAGCAGCTTGTTCGACCCAGCTTACAATGAGCAGTTCTTC; CDR3 protein: CASSLFDPAYNEQFF
V gene: TRBV10-3; clone size: NA; J gene: TRBJ1-3; D gene: NA; CDR3 DNA: TGTGCCATCAGTGAGGGGCCAGTTGGAAACACCATATATTTT; CDR3 protein: CAISEGPVGNTIYF
V gene: TRBV6-2/TRBV6-3; clone size: NA; J gene: TRBJ2-3; D gene: NA; CDR3 DNA: TGTGCCAGCAGTTACTCGGAAGTTACGCAGTATTTT; CDR3 protein: CASSYSEVTQYF
V gene: TRBV11-2; clone size: NA; J gene: TRBJ2-2; D gene: NA; CDR3 DNA: TGTGCCAGCAGAGAGCCTGGCACCGGGGAGCTGTTTTTT; CDR3 protein: CASREPGTGELFF
V gene: TRBV9; clone size: once; J gene: TRBJ2-4; D gene: NA; CDR3 DNA: TGTGCCTGCCTCGGAAGCCCCCGGAACATTCAGTACTTC; CDR3 protein: CACLGSPRNIQYF
V gene: TRBV6-5; clone size: NA; J gene: TRBJ2-7; D gene: NA; CDR3 DNA: TGTGCCAGCAGTTCCGCGCAGGCCTACGAGCAGTACTTC; CDR3 protein: CASSSAQAYEQYF
V gene: TRBV15; clone size: NA; J gene: TRBJ2-7; D gene: TRBD2; CDR3 DNA: TGTGCCACCAGCAAACGGGGGGCTAGCGGGATCGAGCAGTACTTC; CDR3 protein: CATSKRGASGIEQYF
V gene: TRBV7-3; clone size: NA; J gene: TRBJ2-2; D gene: NA; CDR3 DNA: TGTGCCAGCAGCCTAGGGACTTGGGGGGACACCGGGGAGCTGTTTTTT; CDR3 protein: CASSLGTWGDTGELFF
V gene: TRBV19; clone size: NA; J gene: TRBJ2-7; D gene: TRBD1; CDR3 DNA: TGTGCCAGTAGCGGCAGGGGGTTGGACGAGCAGTACTTC; CDR3 protein: CASSGRGLDEQYF
V gene: TRBV19; clone size: once; J gene: TRBJ2-5; D gene: NA; CDR3 DNA: TGTGCCAGTAGTATAACCCCTTCCGCACAAGAGACCCAGTACTTC; CDR3 protein: CASSITPSAQETQYF
V gene: TRBV28; clone size: NA; J gene: TRBJ1-5; D gene: NA; CDR3 DNA: TGTGCCAGCAGTTCCCTCAGGGCAGGGAGCAATCAGCCCCAGCATTTT; CDR3 protein: CASSSLRAGSNQPQHF
V gene: TRBV28; clone size: NA; J gene: TRBJ2-1; D gene: NA; CDR3 DNA: TGTGCCAGCAGTCCCCGGGACGGCCCCTACAATGAGCAGTTCTTC; CDR3 protein: CASSPRDGPYNEQFF
V gene: TRBV7-9; clone size: NA; J gene: TRBJ2-1; D gene: TRBD2; CDR3 DNA: TGTGCCAGCTCGGGACTAGCGGGAAGCTCCTACAATGAGCAGTTCTTC; CDR3 protein: CASSGLAGSSYNEQFF
V gene: TRBV4-2; clone size: NA; J gene: TRBJ2-7; D gene: NA; CDR3 DNA: TGTGCCAGCAGCCAAGAATTAGCTGCGTACGAGCAGTACTTC; CDR3 protein: CASSQELAAYEQYF
V gene: TRBV6-4; clone size: NA; J gene: TRBJ2-1; D gene: NA; CDR3 DNA: TGTGCCAGCAGTGTTCAGGGTGGGAATGAGCAGTTCTTC; CDR3 protein: CASSVQGGNEQFF
V gene: TRBV19; clone size: NA; J gene: TRBJ2-3; D gene: TRBD2; CDR3 DNA: TGTGCCAGTAGGCCGGGAAGCGGGACCGATACGCAGTATTTT; CDR3 protein: CASRPGSGTDTQYF
V gene: TRBV25-1; clone size: NA; J gene: TRBJ2-2; D gene: NA; CDR3 DNA: TGTGCCAGCAGTGCCGGGGAGCTGTTTTTT; CDR3 protein: CASSAGELFF
V gene: TRBV27; clone size: NA; J gene: TRBJ1-2; D gene: TRBD1; CDR3 DNA: TGTGCCAGCAGTTCCGGACAGGGGACAACTAACTATGGCTACACCTTC; CDR3 protein: CASSSGQGTTNYGYTF
V gene: TRBV5-1; clone size: NA; J gene: TRBJ2-3; D gene: TRBD1; CDR3 DNA: TGCGCCAGCAGCGAGACAGGGCCTCCCTCGGATACGCAGTATTTT; CDR3 protein: CASSETGPPSDTQYF
V gene: TRBV5-4; clone size: NA; J gene: TRBJ1-3; D gene: NA; CDR3 DNA: TGTGCCAGCAGCTCTCCTTCTTCCAGAAACACCATATATTTT; CDR3 protein: CASSSPSSRNTIYF
V gene: TRBV7-2; clone size: once; J gene: TRBJ1-5; D gene: NA; CDR3 DNA: TGTGCCAGCAGCTTAGGGGCCTCCTTAAATCAGCCCCAGCATTTT; CDR3 protein: CASSLGASLNQPQHF
V gene: TRBV5-6; clone size: NA; J gene: TRBJ2-7; D gene: TRBD1; CDR3 DNA: TGTGCCAGCAGCTTGGTGGACAGGGAATACGAGCAGTACTTC; CDR3 protein: CASSLVDREYEQYF
V gene: TRBV9; clone size: NA; J gene: TRBJ1-1; D gene: NA; CDR3 DNA: TGTGCCAGCAGTAACCCCCACGGGGAGAACACTGAAGCTTTCTTT; CDR3 protein: CASSNPHGENTEAFF
V gene: TRBV27; clone size: NA; J gene: TRBJ2-1; D gene: NA; CDR3 DNA: TGTGCCAGCAGTGGACTGGGTGACAGGCGGAACAATGAGCAGTTCTTC; CDR3 protein: CASSGLGDRRNNEQFF
V gene: TRBV5-1; clone size: NA; J gene: TRBJ1-1; D gene: NA; CDR3 DNA: TGCGCCAGCAGCCCGAAGGAGGGGGGGAACACTGAAGCTTTCTTT; CDR3 protein: CASSPKEGGNTEAFF
V gene: TRBV9; clone size: NA; J gene: TRBJ2-2; D gene: NA; CDR3 DNA: TGTGCCAGCAGCTACACCGGGGAGCTGTTTTTT; CDR3 protein: CASSYTGELFF
V gene: TRBV7-3; clone size: once; J gene: TRBJ2-7; D gene: NA; CDR3 DNA: TGTGCCAGCAGCGCGAGACAGGATTACGAGCAGTACTTC; CDR3 protein: CASSARQDYEQYF
V gene: TRBV28; clone size: few; J gene: TRBJ1-5; D gene: NA; CDR3 DNA: TGTGCCAGCGAGGGAGCCATCGAGGCCCAGCATTTT; CDR3 protein: CASEGAIEAQHF
V gene: TRBV5-5; clone size: NA; J gene: TRBJ1-2; D gene: TRBD1; CDR3 DNA: TGTGCCAGCAGCAACCGGACGCGGACAGGGCTGGGCTATGGCTACACCTTC; CDR3 protein: CASSNRTRTGLGYGYTF
V gene: TRBV2; clone size: NA; J gene: TRBJ2-7; D gene: NA; CDR3 DNA: TGTGCCAGCACCCCCAGGGGGGGCGGAAGTGCGAAATTCTCCTACGAGCAGTACTTC; CDR3 protein: CASTPRGGGSAKFSYEQYF
V gene: TRBV9; clone size: NA; J gene: TRBJ1-4; D gene: NA; CDR3 DNA: TGTGCCAGCAGCCCGACAGGAACTAATGAAAAACTGTTTTTT; CDR3 protein: CASSPTGTNEKLFF
V gene: TRBV5-1; clone size: NA; J gene: TRBJ2-2; D gene: NA; CDR3 DNA: TGCGCCAGCAGCCCCCGTGGGACTTCTAACACCGGGGAGCTGTTTTTT; CDR3 protein: CASSPRGTSNTGELFF
V gene: TRBV19; clone size: NA; J gene: TRBJ1-5; D gene: NA; CDR3 DNA: TGTGCCAGTAGTATTGGGTTTCGCAGCCAGCGCCATAGCAATCAGCCCCAGCATTTT; CDR3 protein: CASSIGFRSQRHSNQPQHF
V gene: TRBV6-5; clone size: once; J gene: TRBJ1-5; D gene: NA; CDR3 DNA: TGTGCCAGCACGAGTGCCGGCAGCGGCAATCAGCCCCAGCATTTT; CDR3 protein: CASTSAGSGNQPQHF
V gene: TRBV27; clone size: NA; J gene: TRBJ1-1; D gene: TRBD1; CDR3 DNA: TGTGCCAGCAGTTTGGACCCCGGGACAGGGTGGAGTAGGAGTCCAAGGCGGACTGAAGCTTTCTTT; CDR3 protein: CASSLDPGTGWSRSPRRTEAFF
V gene: TRBV24-1; clone size: NA; J gene: TRBJ1-4; D gene: NA; CDR3 DNA: TGTGCCACCAGTGACCGGACAGTGAGGGAACCTGCAACTAATGAAAAACTGTTTTTT; CDR3 protein: CATSDRTVREPATNEKLFF
V gene: TRBV29-1; clone size: once; J gene: TRBJ1-5; D gene: NA; CDR3 DNA: TGCAGCGTCTGGGACTTCGATCAGCCCCAGCATTTT; CDR3 protein: CSVWDFDQPQHF
V gene: TRBV7-9; clone size: once; J gene: TRBJ2-7; D gene: NA; CDR3 DNA: TGTGCCAGCAGCCCCAACCCCTACGAGCAGTACTTC; CDR3 protein: CASSPNPYEQYF
V gene: TRBV29-1; clone size: NA; J gene: TRBJ2-7; D gene: NA; CDR3 DNA: TGCAGCGTTGCTCTTACGGGAACCTTCGAGCAGTACTTC; CDR3 protein: CSVALTGTFEQYF